The 30 T cell receptor beta chains listed next were all sequenced from one sample in a study of blood T cell repertoires in COVID-19. The repertoire was sequenced with immunoSEQ multiplex PCR; TCRdb's copy has only in-frame clones and lacks some. The table has about 120,000 clones, over 75% seen once; the top ten hold approximately 1.1%. Source material: peripheral blood. These receptors all stem from a woman over 75 with acute or convalescent COVID-19.

The CDR3 DNA follows: TGTGCCATCAGTGAGAGGGCAGGGGGCGGTGACACTGAAGCTTTCTTT. It encodes CAISERAGGGDTEAFF. V is TRBV10-3 and J is TRBJ1-1, with TRBD1 matching over 8 bases. The CDR3 is 16 amino acids. V was pared by 2 bases and J by 3 bases, with 8 bases of the junction left unmatched. Germline V gene sequence: CDR1 ENHRY, CDR2 SYGVKD.

The rearrangement uses TRBV11-1 and TRBJ2-3; D is unresolved. Germline V gives CDR1 SGHAT, CDR2 FQDESV (reference sequence). Trimming stripped 4 bases from V and 0 bases from J, with 5 bases between. The CDR3 sequence is 13 residues long. The CDR3 loop is CASSSSSTDTQYF. In DNA form, the CDR3 reads TGTGCCAGCAGCTCCTCTAGCACAGATACGCAGTATTTT.

The V gene is TRBV27, the J gene TRBJ2-7, with 14 bases matching TRBD2. The CDR3 is 15 residues long. The germline V gene encodes CDR1 MNHEY and CDR2 SMNVEV (reference sequence). With V trimmed by 5 bases and J by 7 bases, 7 bases remained unmatched. CDR3 protein: CASSTGLAGAWEQYF. CDR3 DNA sequence: TGTGCCAGCAGTACGGGACTAGCGGGAGCGTGGGAGCAGTACTTC.

The chain joins TRBV2 to TRBJ2-5; the D gene is possibly TRBD2 (6 bases). V was cut by 3 bases and J by 7 bases, with 12 bases left in between. This CDR3 contains 13 residues. Germline V gene data show CDR1 as SNHLY and CDR2 as FYNNEI. Here the CDR3 reads CASSEVGRGTQYF. CDR3 nucleotide sequence: TGTGCCAGCAGTGAGGTTGGGCGGGGGACCCAGTACTTC.

The genes are TRBV5-5 and TRBJ2-5; 9 nucleotides line up with TRBD1. This CDR3 has 17 residues. In germline, CDR1 is SGHKS, CDR2 YYEKEE (reference sequence). V shed 0 bases, J shed 3 bases, and the junction held 9 bases outside the gene matches. CDR3 nucleotides: TGTGCCAGCAGCTTGGCCGAGGGGACAGGGACAAAAGAGACCCAGTACTTC. This codes for CASSLAEGTGTKETQYF.

This sequence joins TRBV28 and TRBJ1-1; TRBD1 might be the D (5 bases). CDR1 is MDHEN, CDR2 SYDVKM, per germline. CDR3 length: 17 residues. V was cut by 4 bases and J by 1 base, with 19 bases left in between. The CDR3 protein is CASSSGGGAQGNTEAFF. The CDR3 DNA reads TGTGCCAGCAGTTCCGGGGGTGGGGCCCAAGGGAACACTGAAGCTTTCTTT.

CDR3 bases: TGTGCCAGTAGTATAGTGTTCAGGGCGGGACAGCCCCAGCATTTT. Translated, it gives CASSIVFRAGQPQHF. The J gene is TRBJ1-5, the V gene TRBV19; tentative D call: TRBD1 (5 bases). Germline CDR1 reads LNHDA; CDR2 reads SQIVND (reference sequence). V was shortened by 1 base and J by 7 bases, with 14 bases between the two germline ends. The CDR3 is 15 residues long.

About this clone: Since a much larger clone is just one base distant, this may be a read error. The J gene is TRBJ2-2, the V gene TRBV7-9; no definite D call. The V end was cut by 4 bases, the J end by 6 bases, with 3 bases between. The CDR3 spans 11 residues. Germline V gene data show CDR1 as SEHNR and CDR2 as FQNEAQ (reference sequence). CDR3 in DNA: TGTGCCAGCAGCTCGTCCGGGGAGCTGTTTTTT. Translated, it gives CASSSSGELFF.

The rearrangement links TRBV7-3 to TRBJ2-3; 11 bases line up with TRBD2. CDR1 is SGHTA and CDR2 is FQGTGA in the germline V gene. This CDR3 spans 16 amino acids. The junction had 5 bases not matched to a gene; V was cut back by 5 bases and J by 1 base. CDR3 region: CASSPNSGGGTDTQYF. The CDR3 DNA reads as TGTGCCAGCAGCCCCAATAGCGGGGGGGGCACAGATACGCAGTATTTT.

The chain's CDR3 is CASSQMGTFNEQFF. In DNA, the CDR3 is TGTGCCAGCAGCCAAATGGGGACTTTCAATGAGCAGTTCTTC. This chain uses TRBV3-1 (or the pseudogene TRBV3-2) with TRBJ2-1, with D possibly TRBD2 on 6 matching bases. V was clipped by 2 bases and J by 6 bases, with 11 bases between them. Germline lookup yields CDR1 LGHDT and CDR2 YNNKEL (reference sequence). The length of the CDR3 is 14 residues.

In regard to this clone: The junction differs from germline at one of its ends, possibly a read error. The rearrangement joins TRBV5-1 to TRBJ2-1, with 15 bases that match TRBD2. The CDR3 runs to 14 residues. Germline CDR1 SGHRS, CDR2 YFSETQ. CDR3 coding DNA: TGCGCCAGCAGCATCGGACTAGCGGGAGGGCCGGGTGTCTTC. Translation gives CASSIGLAGGPGVF.

The chain employs TRBV7-9 and TRBJ2-3; 8 nucleotides line up with TRBD1. The length of the CDR3 is 15 residues. Germline lookup yields CDR1 SEHNR and CDR2 FQNEAQ (reference sequence). V was pared by 1 base and J by 4 bases, with 4 bases of the junction left unmatched. CDR3 DNA: TGTGCCAGCAGCTTAGTGTCAGGGGGCCCAGATACGCAGTATTTT. It yields the protein CASSLVSGGPDTQYF.

This sequence joins TRBV9 and TRBJ2-1; 11 bases are a match to TRBD2. J gave up 6 bases and V 4 bases, and 6 bases lay outside the gene matches. Germline V lookup: CDR1 SGDLS, CDR2 YYNGEE. CDR3 length equals 15 residues. The chain's CDR3 is CASSPTSGRANEQFF. CDR3 nucleotides: TGTGCCAGCAGCCCCACTAGCGGGAGAGCCAATGAGCAGTTCTTC. The variable domain in full, completed from reference TRBV9 and TRBJ2-1, reads DSGVTQTPKHLITATGQRVTLRCSPRSGDLSVYWYQQSLDQGLQFLIQYYNGEERAKGNILERFSAQQFPDLHSELNLSSLELGDSALYFCASSPTSGRANEQFFGPGTRLTVL.

The chain carries TRBV18 and TRBJ2-5; 11 bases are a match to TRBD1. This CDR3 spans 14 amino acids. Looked up from germline, CDR1 is KGHSH and CDR2 is LQKENI. The V gene end was trimmed by 4 bases and the J gene end by 5 bases; junction bases not matched to a gene: 3. In nucleotides, the CDR3 is TGTGCCAGCTCACGGGACAGGGGGATGGAGACCCAGTACTTC. Its protein is CASSRDRGMETQYF.

In its sample, this clone was seen once. The chain has TRBV7-6 and TRBJ2-7, with D maybe TRBD2 (6 bases). The CDR3 runs 14 residues. V shed 2 bases and J shed 3 bases, with 11 bases lying between them. Germline CDR1 reads SGHVS; CDR2 reads FNYEAQ. The chain's CDR3 is CASSLSLDYYEQYF. CDR3 DNA sequence: TGTGCCAGCAGCTTATCCCTGGACTACTACGAGCAGTACTTC.

As concerns this clone: Distinct nucleotide sequences in the sample also encode this CDR3. V usage is TRBV11-2 and J usage is TRBJ2-5; D is unresolved. This CDR3 has 12 amino acids. The V and J ends lost 2 bases and 5 bases respectively, with 6 bases between them. Germline CDR1 and CDR2: SGHAT and FQNNGV. The CDR3 DNA follows: TGTGCCAGCAGCTTACAACGGGAGACCCAGTACTTC. Its protein is CASSLQRETQYF.

The chain has TRBV4-1 and TRBJ1-4; 10 bases match TRBD1. Losses at the gene ends were 2 bases for V and 8 bases for J; bases not matched to a gene: 11. The CDR3 sequence is 17 residues long. Per germline, CDR1 MGHRA and CDR2 YSYEKL. CDR3 loop: CASSQTGTGVLGEKLFF. DNA for the CDR3: TGCGCCAGCAGCCAAACCGGGACAGGGGTCTTGGGGGAAAAACTGTTTTTT.

The chain is built from TRBV29-1 and TRBJ2-3, with 9 nucleotides matching TRBD2. Trimming removed 5 bases from V and 7 bases from J; junction bases left unmatched: 13. Looked up from germline, CDR1 is SQVTM and CDR2 is ANQGSEA. The length of the CDR3 is 15 residues. The CDR3 nucleotides are TGCAGCGTTACGAGAGGCGGGAGGGTCGCGAATACGCAGTATTTT. Translation gives CSVTRGGRVANTQYF.

The V and J genes are TRBV7-2 and TRBJ2-3; 9 nucleotides agree with TRBD2. J lost 3 bases, V lost 2 bases, and 12 bases had no gene match. The CDR3 covers 18 residues. Germline CDR1 and CDR2: SGHTA and FQGNSA. This CDR3 is CASSLSEGGLAGTDTQYF. The CDR3 DNA reads TGTGCCAGCAGCTTATCGGAGGGGGGCCTAGCGGGAACAGATACGCAGTATTTT.

V gene TRBV25-1 combines with J gene TRBJ2-3; the match to TRBD2 covers 12 bases. The CDR3 loop spans 16 amino acids. From germline, CDR1 is MGHDK and CDR2 SYGVNS. The junction had 7 bases not matched to a gene; V was cut back by 2 bases and J by 7 bases. The CDR3 DNA reads TGTGCCAGCAGTGAACTGACTAGCGGGAGCTCAAATACGCAGTATTTT. This sequence encodes CASSELTSGSSNTQYF.

In this sample, this clone turned up once. V is TRBV29-1 and J is TRBJ2-7; the match to TRBD1 covers 7 bases. V shed 6 bases and J 0 bases; nucleotides not matched to a gene: 5. Germline CDR1 is SQVTM and CDR2 is ANQGSEA. This CDR3 is 13 amino acids long. CDR3 region: CSVAGTVSYEQYF. The CDR3, as DNA: TGCAGCGTCGCCGGGACAGTCTCCTACGAGCAGTACTTC.

The J gene is TRBJ1-2, the V gene TRBV4-1, with no clear D. V dropped 1 base and J dropped 1 base, with 13 bases sitting between them. This CDR3 is 16 amino acids long. Germline CDR1 reads MGHRA; CDR2 reads YSYEKL. CDR3 sequence: CASSQASGGINYGYTF. The CDR3 DNA sequence: TGCGCCAGCAGCCAAGCCTCAGGAGGGATTAACTATGGCTACACCTTC.

The CDR3 loop is CASRRHLGSYQPQHF. Here the CDR3 DNA reads TGTGCCAGCAGAAGACACCTCGGCAGCTATCAGCCCCAGCATTTT. This sequence joins TRBV6-5 and TRBJ1-5; unclear D gene. This CDR3 comprises 15 residues. V dropped 6 bases and J dropped 5 bases, with 17 bases sitting between them. CDR1 is MNHEY and CDR2 is SVGAGI in the germline V gene.

The V call is TRBV5-4, the J call TRBJ1-6, with TRBD1 matching 9 bases. Germline trimming cut 0 bases from V and 7 bases from J; bases unmatched to any gene: 2. This CDR3 has 15 residues. Germline V gives CDR1 SGHNT, CDR2 YYREEE (reference sequence). CDR3 sequence (DNA): TGTGCCAGCAGCTTGGCCGGGACAGGGAATTCACCCCTCCACTTT. This sequence encodes CASSLAGTGNSPLHF.

The rearrangement uses TRBV6-1 and TRBJ1-2; D perhaps matches TRBD1 (5 bases). CDR1 is MNHNS, CDR2 SASEGT, per germline. This CDR3 contains 17 residues. Between the trimmed V and J ends, which lost 0 bases and 1 base, there was a span of 15 bases. In nucleotides, the CDR3 is TGTGCCAGCAGTGAAGCCGGGGGGGGAGGTCGTAACTATGGCTACACCTTC. Protein product: CASSEAGGGGRNYGYTF.

This rearrangement joins TRBV6-5 to TRBJ1-4; D unclear. Trimming pared 0 bases from V and 7 bases from J, leaving 12 bases between. CDR3 size: 15 residues. Germline-derived CDR1 and CDR2 are MNHEY and SVGAGI. In nucleotides, the CDR3 is TGTGCCAGCAGTTACTCGCTTAGGTCGGGTGAAAAACTGTTTTTT. Protein: CASSYSLRSGEKLFF.

J is TRBJ1-1 and V is TRBV5-6; unclear D gene. V was shortened by 0 bases and J by 0 bases, with 3 bases between the two germline ends. The germline V gene encodes CDR1 SGHDT and CDR2 YYEEEE. The CDR3 consists of 13 residues. The CDR3 region has the DNA TGTGCCAGCAGCTTGGGTATGAACACTGAAGCTTTCTTT. This gives the protein CASSLGMNTEAFF.

This chain links TRBV6-5 with TRBJ1-1; 9 nucleotides agree with TRBD1. V lost 5 bases to trimming and J lost 4 bases; unmatched junction nucleotides: 8. CDR1 MNHEY and CDR2 SVGAGI come from the germline V gene. The CDR3 sequence is 15 residues long. The CDR3 DNA follows: TGTGCCAGCAGTACCCCGACAGGGGGAATCACTGAAGCTTTCTTT. It is translated as CASSTPTGGITEAFF.

This sequence joins TRBV4-1 and TRBJ2-1; the match to TRBD1 covers 7 bases. This CDR3 has 16 residues. Trimming took 2 bases from V and 8 from J; bases not matched to a gene: 12. Germline V lookup: CDR1 MGHRA, CDR2 YSYEKL. CDR3 amino acids: CASSQSSVTGSDEQFF. The CDR3 DNA sequence: TGCGCCAGCAGCCAAAGCTCCGTGACAGGGTCGGATGAGCAGTTCTTC.

This clone has just a few counts. The chain carries TRBV4-3 and TRBJ1-1; 9 bases match TRBD1. The J segment lost 0 bases and the V segment lost 4 bases, leaving 9 bases of the junction unmatched. This CDR3 comprises 17 residues. CDR1 LGHNA and CDR2 YSLEER come from the germline V gene. The CDR3 spells CASSLGQGGPLNTEAFF. The CDR3 bases are TGCGCCAGCAGCCTGGGACAGGGAGGCCCCCTGAACACTGAAGCTTTCTTT.